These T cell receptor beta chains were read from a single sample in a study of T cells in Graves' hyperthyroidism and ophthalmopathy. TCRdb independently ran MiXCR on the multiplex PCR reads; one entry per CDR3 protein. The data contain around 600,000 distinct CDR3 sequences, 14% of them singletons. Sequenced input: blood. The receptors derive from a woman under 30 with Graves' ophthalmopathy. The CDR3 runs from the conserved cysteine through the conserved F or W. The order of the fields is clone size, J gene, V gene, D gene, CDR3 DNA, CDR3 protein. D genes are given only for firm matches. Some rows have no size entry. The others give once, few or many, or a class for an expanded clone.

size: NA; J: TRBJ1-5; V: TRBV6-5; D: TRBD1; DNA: TGTGCCAGCAGTTATTGGACAGGGGGCGTAGATCAGCCCCAGCATTTT; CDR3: CASSYWTGGVDQPQHF
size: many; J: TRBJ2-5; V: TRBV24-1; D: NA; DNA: TGTGCCACCAGTGGCCGGGAGCCCTTCCAAGAGACCCAGTACTTC; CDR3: CATSGREPFQETQYF
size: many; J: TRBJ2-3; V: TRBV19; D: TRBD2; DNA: TGTGCCAGTAGTATTCTAGCGGGAGCGATAGATACGCAGTATTTT; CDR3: CASSILAGAIDTQYF
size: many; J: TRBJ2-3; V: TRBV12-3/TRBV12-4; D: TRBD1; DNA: TGTGCCAGCGGGGACAGGCGCCTCACAGATACGCAGTATTTT; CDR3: CASGDRRLTDTQYF
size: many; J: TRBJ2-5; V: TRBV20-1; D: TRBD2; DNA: TGCAGTGCTACTAGCGGGAGAAACCAAGAGACCCAGTACTTC; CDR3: CSATSGRNQETQYF
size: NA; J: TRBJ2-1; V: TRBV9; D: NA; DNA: TGTGCCAGCAGCGTAGACGTCCGATCTATAGATGAGCAGTTCTTC; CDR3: CASSVDVRSIDEQFF
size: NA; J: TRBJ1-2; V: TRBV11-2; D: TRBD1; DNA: TGTGCCAGCAGCTGGTTGCAGGGGGGAGGCACTAACTATGGCTACACCTTC; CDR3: CASSWLQGGGTNYGYTF
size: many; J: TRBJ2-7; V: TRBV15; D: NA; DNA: TGTGCCACCAGCAGACACCACCGGGACCACACCTACGAGCAGTACTTC; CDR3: CATSRHHRDHTYEQYF
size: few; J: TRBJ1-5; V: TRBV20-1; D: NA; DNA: TGCAGTGCTAGAGACGGGCAGCCTTTATTGCGTAATCAGCCCCAGCATTTT; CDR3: CSARDGQPLLRNQPQHF
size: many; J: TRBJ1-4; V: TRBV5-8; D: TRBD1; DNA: TGTGCCAGCAGCCGGGACAGCCGGGGAGGTGAAAAACTGTTTTTT; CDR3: CASSRDSRGGEKLFF
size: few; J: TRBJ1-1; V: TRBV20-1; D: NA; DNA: TGCAGTGCTGTTATGGGTTGGGGAGATTGGAAAACTGAAGCTTTCTTT; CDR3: CSAVMGWGDWKTEAFF
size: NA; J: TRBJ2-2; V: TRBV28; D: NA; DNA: TGTGCCAGCAGTTTAAGGGGGGCGAGCACCGGGGAGCTGTTTTTT; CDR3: CASSLRGASTGELFF
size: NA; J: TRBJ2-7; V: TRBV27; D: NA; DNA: TGTGCCAGCAGTGGGCGGGACTTCTCCTACGAGCAGTACTTC; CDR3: CASSGRDFSYEQYF
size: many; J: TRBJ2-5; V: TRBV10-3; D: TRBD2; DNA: TGTGCCATCAGTGAAGGCGGGAGTTTAGCGGAGACCCAGTACTTC; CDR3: CAISEGGSLAETQYF
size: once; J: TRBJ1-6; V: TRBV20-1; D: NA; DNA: TGCAGTGCTAGGGGGAGGGCGGCTAATTCACCCCTCCACTTT; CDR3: CSARGRAANSPLHF
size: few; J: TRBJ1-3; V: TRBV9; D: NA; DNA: TGTGCCAGCGGAAGCGGGGAACGGTCTGGAAACACCATATATTTT; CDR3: CASGSGERSGNTIYF
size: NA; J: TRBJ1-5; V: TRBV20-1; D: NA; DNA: TGCAGTGCTAGAGAGGGTTTTTATAGCAATCAGCCCCAGCATTTT; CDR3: CSAREGFYSNQPQHF
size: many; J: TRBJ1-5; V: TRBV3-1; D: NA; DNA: TGTGCCAGCAGCCAGGGACAAAACAATCAGCCCCAGCATTTT; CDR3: CASSQGQNNQPQHF
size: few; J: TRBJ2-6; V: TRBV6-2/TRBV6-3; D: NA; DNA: TGTGCCAGCAGTCGTACCTCTGGGGCCAACGTCCTGACTTTC; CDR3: CASSRTSGANVLTF
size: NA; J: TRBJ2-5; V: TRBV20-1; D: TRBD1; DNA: TGCAGTGCTAGAGATAGCCTTGGACAGGGGGCGTTGAACTTC; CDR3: CSARDSLGQGALNF
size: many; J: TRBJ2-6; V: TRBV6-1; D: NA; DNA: TGTGCCAGCAGTTATAGGGGGGACGGGGCCAACGTCCTGACTTTC; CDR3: CASSYRGDGANVLTF
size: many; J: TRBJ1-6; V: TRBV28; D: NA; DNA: TGTGCCAGCAGTTTCCCTGTGGGGGGGCGGTCACCCCTCCACTTT; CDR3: CASSFPVGGRSPLHF
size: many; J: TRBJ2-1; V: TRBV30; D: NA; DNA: TGTGCCTGGAGTGTACACCGGAATGAGCAGTTCTTC; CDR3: CAWSVHRNEQFF
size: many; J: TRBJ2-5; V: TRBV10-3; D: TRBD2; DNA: TGTGCCATCAGTGATGGGACTAGCCGAGAGACCCAGTACTTC; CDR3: CAISDGTSRETQYF
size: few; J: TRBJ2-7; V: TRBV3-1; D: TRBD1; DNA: TGTGCCAGCAGCCACACAGGGGAAGGGTACGAGCAGTACTTC; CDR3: CASSHTGEGYEQYF
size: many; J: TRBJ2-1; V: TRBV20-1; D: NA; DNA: TGCAGTCCCCAGCGATATGAGCAGTTCTTC; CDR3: CSPQRYEQFF
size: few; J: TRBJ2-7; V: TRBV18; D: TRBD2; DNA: TGTGCCAGCTCACCCCCGACTAGCGGGTTAACCTACGAGCAGTACTTC; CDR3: CASSPPTSGLTYEQYF